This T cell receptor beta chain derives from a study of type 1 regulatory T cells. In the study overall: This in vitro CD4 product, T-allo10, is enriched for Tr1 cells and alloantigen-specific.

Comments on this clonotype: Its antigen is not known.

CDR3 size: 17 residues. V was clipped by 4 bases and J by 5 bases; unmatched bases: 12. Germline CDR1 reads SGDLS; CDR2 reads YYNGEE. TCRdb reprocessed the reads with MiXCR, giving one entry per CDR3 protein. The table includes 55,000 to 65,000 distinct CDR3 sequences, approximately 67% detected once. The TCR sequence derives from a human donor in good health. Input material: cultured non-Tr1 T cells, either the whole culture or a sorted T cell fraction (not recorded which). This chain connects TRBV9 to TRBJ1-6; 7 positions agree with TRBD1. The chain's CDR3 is CASSSNPGTADNSPLHF. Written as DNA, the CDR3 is TGTGCCAGCAGCTCAAACCCCGGGACAGCTGATAATTCACCCCTCCACTTT. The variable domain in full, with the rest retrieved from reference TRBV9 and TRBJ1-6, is DSGVTQTPKHLITATGQRVTLRCSPRSGDLSVYWYQQSLDQGLQFLIQYYNGEERAKGNILERFSAQQFPDLHSELNLSSLELGDSALYFCASSSNPGTADNSPLHFGNGTRLTVT.